The 18 T cell receptor beta chains below all came from one sample that was sequenced in a study of CD4 T cells in relation to SARS-CoV-2 and coronaviruses. Profiled with immunoSEQ multiplex PCR; TCRdb holds only in-frame clones, not every one. The sample gives 23,000 or so clones, around 76% of which show up once; over 10% is in the top ten. Before the COVID-19 pandemic, during about 2011-2019, CD4+ T cells were taken from unexposed donors. The cells were cultured for less than twelve days before CD4+ T cells were isolated. Antigens of these TCRs are unknown. Material: CD4+ T cells from PBMCs, cultured in vitro. All receptors come from a human donor in good health.

The rearrangement links TRBV11-2 to TRBJ1-3, with unresolved D. The V and J ends lost 1 base and 2 bases respectively, with 9 bases between them. There are 15 residues in the CDR3. The germline V gene has CDR1 SGHAT and CDR2 FQNNGV. CDR3 nucleotides: TGTGCCAGCAGCTTAGGGCAGGATACTGGAAACACCATATATTTT. Residues: CASSLGQDTGNTIYF.

This rearrangement joins TRBV10-3 to TRBJ2-2; TRBD2 is a possible D gene (5 bases). The CDR3 length is 15 residues. The germline V and J ends were trimmed by 3 bases and 3 bases, with 11 bases remaining between them. Germline-derived CDR1 and CDR2 are ENHRY and SYGVKD. CDR3 in amino acids: CAISDPPGYTGELFF. The CDR3 bases are TGTGCCATCAGTGACCCGCCGGGGTACACCGGGGAGCTGTTTTTT.

This clone has more than one count but fewer than ten. The conserved phenylalanine or tryptophan normally closing the CDR3 is absent here, so this likely arose from a read error. No DNA is shown, since the ends of the CDR3 on it are uncertain; the CDR3 is the one TCRdb lists. The chain links TRBV13 to TRBJ1-6; TRBD1, the table's D call, lacks a check against the DNA. The CDR3 spans 9 amino acids, including both terminal residues. CDR1 is PRHDT and CDR2 is FYEKMQ in the germline V gene (reference sequence). Here the CDR3 reads CASSARDSL.

The chain employs TRBV3-1 (or the pseudogene TRBV3-2) and TRBJ2-3; D is ambiguous. Germline V CDR1 and CDR2: LGHDT, YNNKEL (reference sequence). The V and J ends lost 1 base and 6 bases respectively, with 11 bases between them. This CDR3 region has 14 residues. CDR3: CASSQAGPYDTQYF. In DNA form, the CDR3 reads TGTGCCAGCAGCCAAGCCGGGCCATACGATACGCAGTATTTT.

The chain employs TRBV12-3 or TRBV12-4 and TRBJ2-3; D is unclear. V dropped 5 bases and J dropped 7 bases, with 7 bases sitting between them. The CDR3 is 11 amino acids. DNA for the CDR3: TGTGCCAGCAGTACCGGTTATACGCAGTATTTT. This translates into CASSTGYTQYF.

This clone was counted between two and nine times. V usage is TRBV7-3 and J usage is TRBJ1-1, with D tentatively TRBD1 (5 bases). V was pared by 4 bases and J by 4 bases, with 10 bases between. This CDR3 comprises 13 residues. Germline V gene sequence: CDR1 SGHTA, CDR2 FQGTGA. The DNA of the CDR3 is TGTGCCAGCAGCTCGGAGGGACGCACTGAAGCTTTCTTT. Its translation is CASSSEGRTEAFF.

The V and J genes are TRBV6-5 and TRBJ1-1, with unresolved D. V dropped 7 bases and J dropped 4 bases, with 16 bases sitting between them. CDR1 is MNHEY and CDR2 is SVGAGI in the germline V gene. This CDR3 comprises 14 residues. CDR3 region: CASTGVGSGTEAFF. The CDR3 DNA sequence: TGTGCCAGCACCGGAGTGGGGTCTGGCACTGAAGCTTTCTTT.

V usage is TRBV24-1 and J usage is TRBJ2-1; the match to TRBD2 covers 12 bases. Unmatched junction bases numbered 20, after V lost 2 bases and J lost 7 bases. Germline CDR1 and CDR2: KGHDR and SFDVKD. The CDR3 has 21 amino acids. The CDR3 DNA reads TGTGCCACCAGTGATTCATATCCCTCAGGGTCCAGGACTAGCGGGGATAATGAGCAGTTCTTC. Protein product: CATSDSYPSGSRTSGDNEQFF.

This chain connects TRBV5-1 to TRBJ2-2; no clear D gene. CDR1 SGHRS and CDR2 YFSETQ come from the germline V gene. The CDR3 is 18 amino acids. Trimming took off 0 bases at V and 0 bases at J, with 15 bases between the two ends. This CDR3 is CASSLAPRSPPNTGELFF. The CDR3 DNA sequence: TGCGCCAGCAGCTTGGCCCCGAGATCGCCCCCGAACACCGGGGAGCTGTTTTTT. The full variable domain, its missing parts supplied by reference TRBV5-1 and TRBJ2-2, is KAGVTQTPRYLIKTRGQQVTLSCSPISGHRSVSWYQQTPGQGLQFLFEYFSETQRNKGNFPGRFSGRQFSNSRSEMNVSTLELGDSALYLCASSLAPRSPPNTGELFFGEGSRLTVL.

The V and J genes are TRBV4-1 and TRBJ2-7; 8 nucleotides line up with TRBD2. This CDR3 has 16 amino acids. The germline CDR1 and CDR2 sequences are MGHRA and YSYEKL. The V gene end was trimmed by 3 bases and the J gene end by 4 bases; junction bases not matched to a gene: 11. CDR3 in amino acids: CASSHSVREGGYEQYF. DNA of the CDR3: TGCGCCAGCAGCCATAGCGTTCGGGAGGGTGGGTACGAGCAGTACTTC.

The chain couples TRBV7-8 to TRBJ2-7; D is undetermined. V gave up 1 base and J gave up 3 bases, with 13 bases separating them. Germline V lookup: CDR1 SGHVS, CDR2 FQNEAQ. CDR3 length equals 15 residues. CDR3: CASSLGGRSNYEQYF. In DNA form, the CDR3 reads TGTGCCAGCAGCTTAGGGGGTAGAAGTAACTACGAGCAGTACTTC.

The V call is TRBV28, the J call TRBJ2-2, with D tentatively TRBD1 (6 bases). CDR3 length equals 14 residues. From germline, CDR1 is MDHEN and CDR2 SYDVKM. Deletions cut 9 bases from V and 2 bases from J, with 13 bases between. The CDR3 DNA sequence: TGTGCCAGTGCTGGACAGCCAAACACCGGGGAGCTGTTTTTT. As protein: CASAGQPNTGELFF.

V gene TRBV10-3 combines with J gene TRBJ1-1; the match to TRBD1 covers 7 bases. V was clipped by 2 bases and J by 6 bases; unmatched bases: 12. CDR1 and CDR2 (germline): ENHRY, SYGVKD. CDR3 length equals 16 residues. CDR3 sequence (DNA): TGTGCCATCAGTGAGACTCGACAGGGTTTCGTGGCTGAAGCTTTCTTT. This sequence encodes CAISETRQGFVAEAFF.

The V and J genes are TRBV18 and TRBJ1-1; D call uncertain. V lost 4 bases and J lost 1, with 10 bases in between. The CDR3 runs to 14 residues. The germline V gene has CDR1 KGHSH and CDR2 LQKENI. The CDR3 nucleotides read TGTGCCAGCTCACTCACCACGGAGAACACTGAAGCTTTCTTT. Translating gives CASSLTTENTEAFF.

This chain links TRBV2 with TRBJ2-3, with 11 nucleotides matching TRBD2. Trimming cost V 6 bases and J 2 bases; bases outside gene matches: 4. The germline V gene encodes CDR1 SNHLY and CDR2 FYNNEI. The CDR3 runs 15 residues. The CDR3 loop reads CASRGGLAVTDTQYF. The CDR3 bases are TGTGCCAGCAGGGGGGGACTAGCGGTCACAGATACGCAGTATTTT.

This clone was counted only a few times. V and J are TRBV5-5 and TRBJ2-2; perhaps TRBD2 as D (5 bases). V dropped 1 base and J dropped 6 bases, with 10 bases sitting between them. Germline values: CDR1 SGHKS, CDR2 YYEKEE (reference sequence). There are 14 residues in the CDR3. The CDR3 DNA is TGTGCCAGCAGCTTGTTGGCGGAGGCCGGGGAGCTGTTTTTT. The encoded protein is CASSLLAEAGELFF.

In this sample, this clone turned up a few times. V is TRBV30 and J is TRBJ1-4; TRBD1 matches 7 bases. Trimming took 3 bases from V and 14 from J; bases not matched to a gene: 6. The CDR3 runs 11 residues. Germline V gene lookup returns CDR1 GTSNPN and CDR2 SVGIG (reference sequence). The CDR3 DNA reads as TGTGCCTGGAGCCGTGGACAGGCTCTGTTTTTT. Translated, it gives CAWSRGQALFF.

The rearrangement links TRBV15 to TRBJ1-1, with unresolved D. Trimming took 0 bases from V and 5 from J, leaving 7 bases between them. CDR3 size: 13 residues. Germline V gene lookup returns CDR1 LNHNV and CDR2 YYDKDF (reference sequence). CDR3 bases: TGTGCCACCAGCAGAGAAAGCAGGACTGAAGCTTTCTTT. It is translated as CATSRESRTEAFF.